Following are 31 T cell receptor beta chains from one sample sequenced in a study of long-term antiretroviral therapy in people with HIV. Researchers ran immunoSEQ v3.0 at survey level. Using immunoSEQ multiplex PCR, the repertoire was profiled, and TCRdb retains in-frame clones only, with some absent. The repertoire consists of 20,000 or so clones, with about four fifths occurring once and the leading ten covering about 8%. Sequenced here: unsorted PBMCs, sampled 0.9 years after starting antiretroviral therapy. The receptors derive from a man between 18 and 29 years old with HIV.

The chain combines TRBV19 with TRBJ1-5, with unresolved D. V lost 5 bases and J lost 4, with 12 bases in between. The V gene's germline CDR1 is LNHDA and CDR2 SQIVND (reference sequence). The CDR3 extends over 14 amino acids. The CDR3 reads CASSDGAANQPQHF. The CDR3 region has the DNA TGTGCCAGTAGTGACGGTGCTGCGAATCAGCCCCAGCATTTT.

The CDR3 loop reads CAWSVLGTQYF. CDR3 nucleotides: TGTGCCTGGAGTGTTCTAGGGACGCAGTATTTT. The chain is built from TRBV30 and TRBJ2-3; D is undetermined. The CDR3 has 11 residues. The germline V gene encodes CDR1 GTSNPN and CDR2 SVGIG (reference sequence). Trimming pared 0 bases from V and 9 bases from J, leaving 7 bases between.

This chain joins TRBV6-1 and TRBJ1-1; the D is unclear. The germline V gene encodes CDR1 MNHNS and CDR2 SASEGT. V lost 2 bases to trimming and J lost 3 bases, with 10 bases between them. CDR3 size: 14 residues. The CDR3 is CASSEFVEDTEAFF. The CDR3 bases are TGTGCCAGCAGTGAATTCGTGGAGGACACTGAAGCTTTCTTT.

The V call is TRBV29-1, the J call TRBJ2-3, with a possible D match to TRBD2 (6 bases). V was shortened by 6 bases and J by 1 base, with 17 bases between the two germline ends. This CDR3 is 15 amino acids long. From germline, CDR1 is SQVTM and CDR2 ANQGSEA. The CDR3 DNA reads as TGCAGCGTCGCTGGGAGGAGGAGCGGCACAGATACGCAGTATTTT. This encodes CSVAGRRSGTDTQYF.

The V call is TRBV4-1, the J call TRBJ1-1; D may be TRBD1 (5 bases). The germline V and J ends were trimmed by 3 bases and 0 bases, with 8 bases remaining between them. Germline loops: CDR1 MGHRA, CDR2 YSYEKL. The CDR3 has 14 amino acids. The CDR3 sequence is CASSHDRLNTEAFF. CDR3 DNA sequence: TGCGCCAGCAGCCACGACAGATTGAACACTGAAGCTTTCTTT.

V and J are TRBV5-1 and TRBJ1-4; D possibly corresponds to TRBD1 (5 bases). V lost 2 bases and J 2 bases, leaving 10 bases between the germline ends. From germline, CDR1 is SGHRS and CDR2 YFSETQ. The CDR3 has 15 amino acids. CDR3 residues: CASSFTGGTNEKLFF. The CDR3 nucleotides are TGCGCCAGCAGCTTTACGGGGGGGACTAATGAAAAACTGTTTTTT.

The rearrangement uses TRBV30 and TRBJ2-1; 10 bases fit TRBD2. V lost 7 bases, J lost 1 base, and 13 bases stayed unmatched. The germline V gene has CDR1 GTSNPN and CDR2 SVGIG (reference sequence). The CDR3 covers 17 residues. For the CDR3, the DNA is TGTGCCTCCCGAGGAGCGGGGGGGGAGGTATCCTACAATGAGCAGTTCTTC. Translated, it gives CASRGAGGEVSYNEQFF. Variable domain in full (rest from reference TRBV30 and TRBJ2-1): SQTIHQWPATLVQPVGSPLSLECTVEGTSNPNLYWYRQAAGRGLQLLFYSVGIGQISSEVPQNLSASRPQDRQFILSSKKLLLSDSGFYLCASRGAGGEVSYNEQFFGPGTRLTVL.

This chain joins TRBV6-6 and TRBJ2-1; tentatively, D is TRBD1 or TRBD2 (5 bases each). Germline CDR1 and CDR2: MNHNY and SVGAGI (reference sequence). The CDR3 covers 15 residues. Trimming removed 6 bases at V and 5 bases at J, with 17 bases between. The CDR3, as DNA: TGTGCCAGCAGACTCTACCGGGACGCAAACAATGAGCAGTTCTTC. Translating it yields CASRLYRDANNEQFF.

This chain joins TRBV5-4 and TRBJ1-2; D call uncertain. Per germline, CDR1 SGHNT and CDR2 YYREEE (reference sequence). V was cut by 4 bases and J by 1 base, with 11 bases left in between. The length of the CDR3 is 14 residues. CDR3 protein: CASSPRTNNYGYTF. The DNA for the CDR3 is TGTGCCAGCAGCCCTCGGACGAATAACTATGGCTACACCTTC.

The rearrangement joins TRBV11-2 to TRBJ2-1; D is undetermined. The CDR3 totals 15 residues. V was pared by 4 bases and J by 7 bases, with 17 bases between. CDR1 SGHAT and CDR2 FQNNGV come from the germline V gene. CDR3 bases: TGTGCCAGCAGCTACCCCCTATCTATGAGGAATGAGCAGTTCTTC. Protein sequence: CASSYPLSMRNEQFF.

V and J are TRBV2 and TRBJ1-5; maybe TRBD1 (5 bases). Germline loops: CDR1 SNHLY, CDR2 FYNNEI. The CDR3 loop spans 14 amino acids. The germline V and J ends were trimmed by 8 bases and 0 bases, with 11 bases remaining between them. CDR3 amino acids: CASDTGRSNQPQHF. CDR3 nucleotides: TGTGCCAGCGACACAGGTCGTAGCAATCAGCCCCAGCATTTT.

CDR3 in amino acids: CASSIGQAHTEAFF. In DNA, the CDR3 is TGTGCCAGTAGTATAGGACAGGCTCACACTGAAGCTTTCTTT. The rearrangement links TRBV19 to TRBJ1-1, with a tentative D call TRBD1 (6 bases). The CDR3 covers 14 residues. V lost 1 base and J 3 bases, leaving 9 bases between the germline ends. The germline V gene has CDR1 LNHDA and CDR2 SQIVND (reference sequence).

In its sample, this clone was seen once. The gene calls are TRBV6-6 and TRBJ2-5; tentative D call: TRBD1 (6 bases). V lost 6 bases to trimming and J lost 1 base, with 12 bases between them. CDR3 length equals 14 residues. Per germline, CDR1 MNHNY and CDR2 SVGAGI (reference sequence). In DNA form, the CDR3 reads TGTGCCAGCAGACTAACAGGGATCCAAGAGACCCAGTACTTC. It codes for CASRLTGIQETQYF.

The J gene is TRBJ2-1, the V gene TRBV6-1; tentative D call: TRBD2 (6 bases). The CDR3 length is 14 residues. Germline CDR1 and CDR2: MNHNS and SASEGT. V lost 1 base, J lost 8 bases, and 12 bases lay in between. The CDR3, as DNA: TGTGCCAGCAGTGAAGGGTGGGGGGAGGATGAGCAGTTCTTC. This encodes CASSEGWGEDEQFF.

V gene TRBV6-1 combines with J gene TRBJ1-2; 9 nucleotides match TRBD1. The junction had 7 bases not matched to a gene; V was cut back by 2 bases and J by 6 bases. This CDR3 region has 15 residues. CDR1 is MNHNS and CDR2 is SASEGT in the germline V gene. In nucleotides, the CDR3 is TGTGCCAGCAGTGAATTCCCAGGACAGGGGAATGGCTACACCTTC. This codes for CASSEFPGQGNGYTF.

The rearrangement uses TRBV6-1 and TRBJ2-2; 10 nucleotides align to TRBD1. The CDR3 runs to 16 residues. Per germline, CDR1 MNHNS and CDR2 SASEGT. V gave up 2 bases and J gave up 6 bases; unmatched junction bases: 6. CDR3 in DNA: TGTGCCAGCAGTGAAACGGGACAGGGGTTGGCCGGGGAGCTGTTTTTT. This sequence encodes CASSETGQGLAGELFF.

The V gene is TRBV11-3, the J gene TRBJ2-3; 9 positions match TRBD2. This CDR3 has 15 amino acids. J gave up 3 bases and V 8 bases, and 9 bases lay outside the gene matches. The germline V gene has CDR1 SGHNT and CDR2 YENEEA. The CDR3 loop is CASSGASGATDTQYF. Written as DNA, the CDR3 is TGTGCCAGCTCCGGAGCTAGCGGGGCAACAGATACGCAGTATTTT. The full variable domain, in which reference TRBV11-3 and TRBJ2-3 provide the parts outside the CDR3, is EAGVVQSPRYKIIEKKQPVAFWCNPISGHNTLYWYLQNLGQGPELLIRYENEEAVDDSQLPKDRFSAERLKGVDSTLKIQPAELGDSAVYLCASSGASGATDTQYFGPGTRLTVL.

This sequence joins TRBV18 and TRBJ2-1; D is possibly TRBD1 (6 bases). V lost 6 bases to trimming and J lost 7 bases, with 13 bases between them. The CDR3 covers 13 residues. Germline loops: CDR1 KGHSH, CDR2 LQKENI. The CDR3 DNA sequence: TGTGCCAGCTCCTCGGGCAGGGGAAATGAGCAGTTCTTC. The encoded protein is CASSSGRGNEQFF. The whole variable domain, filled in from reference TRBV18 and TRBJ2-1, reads NAGVMQNPRHLVRRRGQEARLRCSPMKGHSHVYWYRQLPEEGLKFMVYLQKENIIDESGMPKERFSAEFPKEGPSILRIQQVVRGDSAAYFCASSSGRGNEQFFGPGTRLTVL.

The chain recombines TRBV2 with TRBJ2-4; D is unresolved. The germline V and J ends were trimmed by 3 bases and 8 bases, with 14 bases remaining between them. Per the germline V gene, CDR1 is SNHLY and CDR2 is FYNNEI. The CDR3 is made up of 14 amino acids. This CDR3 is CASSDVLQRDIQYF. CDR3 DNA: TGTGCCAGCAGTGATGTGCTACAGAGAGACATTCAGTACTTC.

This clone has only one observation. The CDR3 is CASNYNEQFF. In DNA form, the CDR3 reads TGCGCCAGTAACTACAATGAGCAGTTCTTC. The chain has TRBV10-2 and TRBJ2-1; D is unresolved. Per germline, CDR1 WSHSY and CDR2 SAAADI. The CDR3 sequence is 10 residues long. V was shortened by 9 bases and J by 3 bases, with 3 bases between the two germline ends.

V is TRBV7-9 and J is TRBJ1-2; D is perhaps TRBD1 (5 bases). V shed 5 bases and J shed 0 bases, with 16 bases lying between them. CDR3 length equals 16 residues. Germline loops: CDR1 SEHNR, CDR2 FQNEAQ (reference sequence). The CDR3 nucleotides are TGTGCCAGCAGCCCCAGGGTCGGGGGTCCTAACTATGGCTACACCTTC. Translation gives CASSPRVGGPNYGYTF.

The DNA of the CDR3 is TGTGCCAGCAGCTTCGCCGGGGGGGGCAACACCGGGGAGCTGTTTTTT. This sequence encodes CASSFAGGGNTGELFF. The chain couples TRBV7-3 to TRBJ2-2; 8 bases map to TRBD2. Germline V lookup: CDR1 SGHTA, CDR2 FQGTGA. The CDR3 is 16 amino acids. Trimming at V came to 3 bases and at J to 2 bases, leaving 5 bases not matched to a gene.

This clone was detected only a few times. The CDR3 DNA reads as TGTGCCAGCAGTTTAGGCCCCCGTGGTACCGGGGAGCTGTTTTTT. Amino acids: CASSLGPRGTGELFF. This chain joins TRBV28 and TRBJ2-2; D not resolved. Germline lookup yields CDR1 MDHEN and CDR2 SYDVKM. V gave up 2 bases and J gave up 5 bases, with 12 bases separating them. The CDR3 loop spans 15 amino acids.

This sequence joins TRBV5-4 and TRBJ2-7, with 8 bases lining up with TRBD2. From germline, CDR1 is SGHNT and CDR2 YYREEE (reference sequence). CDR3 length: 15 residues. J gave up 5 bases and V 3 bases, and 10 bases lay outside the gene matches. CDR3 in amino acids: CASSSGGGQGNEQYV. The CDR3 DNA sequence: TGTGCCAGCAGCTCCGGCGGGGGGCAGGGGAACGAGCAGTACGTC.

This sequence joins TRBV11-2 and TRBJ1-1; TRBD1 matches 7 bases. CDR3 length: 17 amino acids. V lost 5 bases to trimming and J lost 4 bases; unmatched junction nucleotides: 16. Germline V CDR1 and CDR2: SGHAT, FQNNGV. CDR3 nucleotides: TGTGCCAGCAGCACTACGCGTAGGGGGACAGTGCGCACTGAAGCTTTCTTT. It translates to CASSTTRRGTVRTEAFF.

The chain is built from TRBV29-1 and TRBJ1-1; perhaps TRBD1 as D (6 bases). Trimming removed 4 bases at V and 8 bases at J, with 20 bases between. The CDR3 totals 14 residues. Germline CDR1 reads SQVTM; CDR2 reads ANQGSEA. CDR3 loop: CSVANLGQTGEAFF. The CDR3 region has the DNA TGCAGCGTTGCTAACCTGGGGCAAACAGGGGAAGCTTTCTTT.

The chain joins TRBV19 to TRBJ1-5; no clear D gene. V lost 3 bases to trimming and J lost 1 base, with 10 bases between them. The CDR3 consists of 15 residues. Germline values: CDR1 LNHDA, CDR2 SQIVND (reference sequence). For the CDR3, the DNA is TGTGCCAGTAGTATTGTCCCCGGGAGCAATCAGCCCCAGCATTTT. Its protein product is CASSIVPGSNQPQHF.

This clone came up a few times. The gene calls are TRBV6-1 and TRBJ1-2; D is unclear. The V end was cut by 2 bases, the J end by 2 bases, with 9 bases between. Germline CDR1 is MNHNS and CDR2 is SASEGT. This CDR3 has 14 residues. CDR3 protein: CASSEPWRNYGYTF. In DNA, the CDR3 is TGTGCCAGCAGTGAACCCTGGAGGAACTATGGCTACACCTTC.

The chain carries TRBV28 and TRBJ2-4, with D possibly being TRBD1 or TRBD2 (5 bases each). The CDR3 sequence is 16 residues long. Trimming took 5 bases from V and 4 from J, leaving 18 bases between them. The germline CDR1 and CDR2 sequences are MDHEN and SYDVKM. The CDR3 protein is CASSEILTWGKNIQYF. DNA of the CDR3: TGTGCCAGCAGTGAGATCCTAACCTGGGGGAAAAACATTCAGTACTTC.

The CDR3 loop is CASRLLAGGNTQYF. CDR3 DNA sequence: TGTGCCAGCAGGCTACTAGCGGGGGGGAATACGCAGTATTTT. The chain is built from TRBV2 and TRBJ2-3, with TRBD2 matching 13 bases. V dropped 6 bases and J dropped 7; count of bases not matched to a gene: 4. CDR1 and CDR2 from the germline V gene are SNHLY and FYNNEI. This CDR3 is built from 14 residues.

CDR3 bases: TGTGCCACCAGCAGGGACAGGGCTAATGAAAAACTGTTTTTT. Translating it yields CATSRDRANEKLFF. The chain uses TRBV15 and TRBJ1-4; TRBD1 matches at 8 bases. Germline CDR1 LNHNV, CDR2 YYDKDF (reference sequence). Losses at the gene ends were 3 bases for V and 3 bases for J; bases not matched to a gene: 0. The CDR3 spans 14 residues.